This entry is about one T cell receptor (beta chain). Its target is not known. The entry originates in a study of cytomegalovirus exposure and HLA in healthy donors. On the study more broadly: Earlier, 100 million to 120 million unique TCR beta sequences were recovered from roughly 180 million T cells by an analysis. Broader study findings: Diagnosis of cytomegalovirus status made by the classifier reportedly showed high specificity and sensitivity.

This PCR relied on a set of 60 Vbeta primers and 13 Jbeta primers. Sequencing used immunoSEQ multiplex PCR; TCRdb keeps in-frame clones, though not all of them. The data hold roughly 40,000 clones, with approximately 80% observed a single time. The material sequenced was PBMCs. The receptor was isolated from a woman between 40 and 50 years old in good health and CMV-seronegative.

This chain's CDR3 is CASSLVRTGATQPQHF. The CDR3 coding sequence is TGTGCCAGCAGCTTAGTTCGGACAGGGGCCACTCAGCCCCAGCATTTT. The chain couples TRBV11-2 to TRBJ1-5, with 9 bases fitting TRBD1. V shed 1 base, J shed 6 bases, and the junction held 7 bases outside the gene matches. Per the germline V gene, CDR1 is SGHAT and CDR2 is FQNNGV. The CDR3 totals 16 residues.